What follows are 32 T cell receptor beta chains derived from one specimen sequenced in a study of T cells in Graves' hyperthyroidism and ophthalmopathy. From RNA transcripts, TCR beta CDR3 regions were amplified. HTBI primers were used for first-round RT-PCR of the TCR CDR3. TCRdb passed the multiplex PCR reads through MiXCR, listing each CDR3 protein once. The data contain 530,000 or so distinct CDR3 sequences, roughly 50% of them singletons. The material sequenced was peripheral blood or thyroid tissue (not recorded which). The receptors derive from a woman under 30 with Graves' hyperthyroidism.

The chain employs TRBV15 and TRBJ1-2; 10 bases fit TRBD1. The V gene's germline CDR1 is LNHNV and CDR2 YYDKDF (reference sequence). V shed 8 bases and J 4 bases; nucleotides not matched to a gene: 13. The CDR3 spans 16 residues. The CDR3 loop is CATGTGARSSLYGYTF. CDR3 in DNA: TGTGCCACCGGGACAGGGGCGCGATCAAGCCTCTATGGCTACACCTTC.

The chain uses TRBV20-1 and TRBJ1-5; 7 positions agree with TRBD1. After removal of 3 bases from V and 10 bases from J, the junction contained 9 bases not matched to a gene. Germline V lookup: CDR1 DFQATT, CDR2 SNEGSKA (reference sequence). The CDR3 extends over 13 amino acids. The CDR3: CSARGQLNSPQHF. The CDR3 DNA is TGCAGTGCTAGGGGACAGCTCAATTCACCCCAGCATTTT.

This clonotype was detected ten times or more. The DNA of the CDR3 is TGTGCCAGTAGTCTGGGTGTTAGCTCCTATAATTCACCCCTCCACTTT. Translation gives CASSLGVSSYNSPLHF. V usage is TRBV19 and J usage is TRBJ1-6; D unresolved. V lost 5 bases and J 0 bases, leaving 11 bases between the germline ends. Germline V CDR1 and CDR2: LNHDA, SQIVND (reference sequence). This CDR3 spans 16 amino acids.

The sample holds many counts of this clonotype. The CDR3, as DNA: TGCGCCAGCAGCCAAGGGTCGTCTAGCGGGAATCACGCCGAGCAGTACTTC. Amino acids: CASSQGSSSGNHAEQYF. The V call is TRBV4-1, the J call TRBJ2-7; 9 bases align to TRBD2. The CDR3 consists of 17 residues. The V gene's germline CDR1 is MGHRA and CDR2 YSYEKL. V lost 1 base to trimming and J lost 6 bases; unmatched junction nucleotides: 13.

V and J are TRBV19 and TRBJ1-5; D call uncertain. The germline V and J ends were trimmed by 1 base and 5 bases, with 6 bases remaining between them. The CDR3 is 13 amino acids. Germline-derived CDR1 and CDR2 are LNHDA and SQIVND (reference sequence). The CDR3 DNA follows: TGTGCCAGTAGTATAGCAGCGGATCAGCCCCAGCATTTT. Residues: CASSIAADQPQHF.

For this clonotype: No DNA is shown, since the ends of the CDR3 on it are uncertain; the CDR3 is the one TCRdb lists. The chain joins TRBV10-2 to TRBJ1-5. Germline values: CDR1 WSHSY, CDR2 SAAADI. Counting both end residues, the CDR3 totals 21 amino acids. The CDR3 sequence: CASNQAGEGDTQYFGPGTQHF.

The V and J genes are TRBV7-9 and TRBJ1-2; the match to TRBD1 covers 11 bases. J lost 5 bases, V lost 5 bases, and 10 bases had no gene match. This CDR3 contains 16 residues. Germline V gene data show CDR1 as SEHNR and CDR2 as FQNEAQ (reference sequence). The CDR3: CASSALDRGPVYGYTF. The CDR3 DNA reads TGTGCCAGCAGCGCCCTGGACAGGGGGCCGGTTTATGGCTACACCTTC.

This clonotype has more than one count but fewer than ten. The chain couples TRBV7-2 to TRBJ2-7; either TRBD1 or TRBD2 may fit D (7 bases each). The J call may be mistaken, given a closer DNA end match to TRBJ2-1. This CDR3 spans 17 amino acids. Germline V gene sequence: CDR1 SGHTA, CDR2 FQGNSA. The CDR3 here is CASSLAGGGRSYNEQFF. The CDR3 DNA is TGTGCCAGCAGCTTAGCGGGAGGGGGCCGTTCCTACAATGAGCAGTTCTTC.

The chain couples TRBV2 to TRBJ1-6; D is uncertain. The CDR3 sequence is 16 residues long. The germline gives CDR1 SNHLY, CDR2 FYNNEI. The germline V and J ends were trimmed by 6 bases and 5 bases, with 17 bases remaining between them. The CDR3 reads CASRIESGRNNSPLHF. The CDR3 DNA follows: TGTGCCAGCAGGATCGAGTCGGGAAGAAATAATTCACCCCTCCACTTT.

About this clonotype itself: At one end, the junction sequence differs from germline, possibly due to a read error. V and J are TRBV10-1 and TRBJ1-5; 7 nucleotides align to TRBD1. CDR3 size: 17 residues. Germline V lookup: CDR1 WNHNN, CDR2 SYGVQD (reference sequence). The CDR3 is CASSPSQGTFSNQPQHF. The CDR3 nucleotides are TGTGCCAGCAGCCCGTCACAGGGGACCTTTAGCAATCAGCCCCAGCATTTT.

The V and J genes are TRBV5-6 and TRBJ2-1, with D unresolved. The CDR3 length is 15 residues. Germline V gene data show CDR1 as SGHDT and CDR2 as YYEEEE. V was cut by 1 base and J by 8 bases, with 16 bases left in between. CDR3: CASSLLVSLGHEQFF. The CDR3 nucleotides are TGTGCCAGCAGCTTGTTGGTATCCCTGGGCCATGAGCAGTTCTTC. Variable domain in full (rest from reference TRBV5-6 and TRBJ2-1): DAGVTQSPTHLIKTRGQQVTLRCSPKSGHDTVSWYQQALGQGPQFIFQYYEEEERQRGNFPDRFSGHQFPNYSSELNVNALLLGDSALYLCASSLLVSLGHEQFFGPGTRLTVL.

This clonotype was found many times. This chain joins TRBV27 and TRBJ1-5; 7 positions match TRBD1. Germline trimming cut 7 bases from V and 7 bases from J; bases unmatched to any gene: 10. Germline lookup yields CDR1 MNHEY and CDR2 SMNVEV (reference sequence). The CDR3 covers 14 residues. CDR3 region: CASMPGGRRQPQHF. CDR3 nucleotide sequence: TGTGCCAGCATGCCAGGGGGTCGTCGGCAGCCCCAGCATTTT.

The V call is TRBV3-1, the J call TRBJ2-5, with TRBD2 as a possible D gene (6 bases). The CDR3 runs to 17 residues. V lost 0 bases and J 2 bases, leaving 16 bases between the germline ends. Per the germline V gene, CDR1 is LGHDT and CDR2 is YNNKEL (reference sequence). The CDR3 here is CASSQDLAGLPQETQYF. The CDR3 coding sequence is TGTGCCAGCAGCCAAGATCTTGCGGGACTCCCTCAAGAGACCCAGTACTTC.

This clonotype was found many times. CDR3 residues: CASSPAHPAYEQYF. The CDR3 nucleotides read TGTGCCAGCAGTCCAGCGCACCCTGCGTACGAGCAGTACTTC. The chain couples TRBV12-3 or TRBV12-4 to TRBJ2-7; no clear D. The ends were cut back, 5 bases at V and 4 bases at J, with 15 bases in the middle. The CDR3 spans 14 residues.

Comments on this clonotype: This could be a read error, since a much larger clone is one nucleotide away. The CDR3 here is CATGQGEGYTF. The CDR3 bases are TGTGCCACCGGGCAGGGTGAAGGCTACACCTTC. The V gene is TRBV24-1, the J gene TRBJ1-2, with D tentatively TRBD1 (5 bases). The CDR3 runs 11 residues. V was pared by 9 bases and J by 8 bases, with 12 bases between. The germline V gene encodes CDR1 KGHDR and CDR2 SFDVKD.

As regards this clonotype: One end of the junction does not line up with germline, which may come from a read error. The chain joins TRBV20-1 to TRBJ1-2; D perhaps matches TRBD1 (6 bases). Germline loops: CDR1 DFQATT, CDR2 SNEGSKA (reference sequence). The CDR3 is 13 residues long. The CDR3 reads CSAGERDISGYTF. Here the CDR3 DNA reads TGCAGTGCTGGAGAACGGGACATATCAGGCTACACCTTC.

The chain carries TRBV7-3 and TRBJ2-2; 8 positions agree with TRBD2. With V trimmed by 5 bases and J by 11 bases, 13 bases remained unmatched. The germline V gene encodes CDR1 SGHTA and CDR2 FQGTGA. This CDR3 comprises 15 residues. CDR3 amino acids: CASSPGGTTPNELFF. As DNA, the CDR3 is TGTGCCAGCAGCCCGGGGGGGACTACCCCCAATGAGCTGTTTTTT.

Notes on this clonotype: This may be a read error: a much more frequent sequence differs by one nucleotide. Likely a read error: the CDR3 ends without its conserved phenylalanine or tryptophan. This chain connects TRBV19 to TRBJ1-2, with TRBD1 matching 8 bases. The junction had 8 bases not matched to a gene; V was cut back by 5 bases and J by 6 bases. The CDR3 extends over 14 amino acids. The V gene's germline CDR1 is LNHDA and CDR2 SQIVND (reference sequence). CDR3 sequence: CASSPSQGAHGYTL. The DNA for the CDR3 is TGTGCCAGTAGTCCCTCCCAGGGGGCACATGGCTACACCCTC.

The table lists this clonotype with a few counts. CDR3 protein: CASTQSISALSYEQYF. CDR3 DNA: TGTGCCAGTACCCAGAGTATTAGCGCACTCTCCTACGAGCAGTACTTC. The chain carries TRBV19 and TRBJ2-7, with D perhaps TRBD2 (5 bases). In germline, CDR1 is LNHDA, CDR2 SQIVND (reference sequence). This CDR3 is built from 16 residues. V lost 7 bases, J lost 0 bases, and 19 bases lay in between.

Concerning this clonotype: Given a much more abundant clone one base away, this may be a read error. The chain recombines TRBV6-1 with TRBJ1-5; D call uncertain. Germline CDR1 and CDR2: MNHNS and SASEGT. The CDR3 has 15 amino acids. CDR3 coding DNA: TGTGCCAGCAGTGAATCCGATGGGTTTGGTCAGCCCCGGCATTTT. Translated, it gives CASSESDGFGQPRHF.

This chain joins TRBV20-1 and TRBJ2-7, with 7 bases lining up with TRBD2. Per germline, CDR1 DFQATT and CDR2 SNEGSKA (reference sequence). CDR3 length equals 15 residues. Losses at the gene ends were 6 bases for V and 4 bases for J; bases not matched to a gene: 15. The CDR3: CSASSDLAVLYEQYF. The DNA for the CDR3 is TGCAGTGCCAGCAGTGACCTAGCGGTCCTGTACGAGCAGTACTTC.

The sample holds many counts of this clonotype. J is TRBJ1-4 and V is TRBV29-1, with D unclear. Germline-derived CDR1 and CDR2 are SQVTM and ANQGSEA. V lost 5 bases and J 2 bases, leaving 9 bases between the germline ends. The CDR3 sequence is 13 residues long. Here the CDR3 reads CSVMAWTNEKLFF. CDR3 in DNA: TGCAGCGTTATGGCGTGGACTAATGAAAAACTGTTTTTT.

In this sample, this clonotype turned up many times. This chain joins TRBV12-3 or TRBV12-4 and TRBJ1-3; 12 bases are a match to TRBD1. The CDR3 is 18 amino acids. The junction had 9 bases not matched to a gene; V was cut back by 4 bases and J by 2 bases. The CDR3 nucleotides are TGTGCCAGCAGTTACCTGGGACAGGGGGCTTTCCCTGGAAACACCATATATTTT. Translated, it gives CASSYLGQGAFPGNTIYF.

This clonotype was seen a few times. This chain joins TRBV7-2 and TRBJ2-7; unclear D gene. Germline loops: CDR1 SGHTA, CDR2 FQGNSA. This CDR3 is built from 13 residues. V was cut by 6 bases and J by 7 bases, with 16 bases left in between. The CDR3 DNA follows: TGTGCCAGCAGACTCACCGGGTCCATTGAGCAGTACTTC. It yields the protein CASRLTGSIEQYF.

In regard to this clonotype: One junction end does not reproduce the germline sequence, and a read error may be involved. CDR3 nucleotides: TGTGCCGGCAGTGCTTCGGGTCGCGCCTACACTGAAGCTTTCTTT. Translated: CAGSASGRAYTEAFF. The rearrangement joins TRBV2 to TRBJ1-1; D call uncertain. In germline, CDR1 is SNHLY, CDR2 FYNNEI. The length of the CDR3 is 15 residues.

This clonotype was counted at least ten times. This sequence joins TRBV11-2 and TRBJ2-7; a possible D gene is TRBD1 (6 bases). Per the germline V gene, CDR1 is SGHAT and CDR2 is FQNNGV. V dropped 6 bases and J dropped 3 bases, with 9 bases sitting between them. The CDR3 is 12 residues long. CDR3 region: CASSYRDYEQYF. CDR3 in DNA: TGTGCCAGCAGTTACAGGGACTACGAGCAGTACTTC.

V is TRBV2 and J is TRBJ2-3; 7 bases are a match to TRBD2. Looked up from germline, CDR1 is SNHLY and CDR2 is FYNNEI. The CDR3 totals 15 residues. V was clipped by 0 bases and J by 6 bases; unmatched bases: 6. Here the CDR3 reads CASSEAMAGADTQYF. In nucleotides, the CDR3 is TGTGCCAGCAGTGAAGCGATGGCGGGAGCCGATACGCAGTATTTT.

This clonotype has at least ten counts. The V call is TRBV29-1, the J call TRBJ2-5; tentatively, D is TRBD2 (6 bases). V shed 3 bases and J shed 2 bases, with 10 bases lying between them. The CDR3 is made up of 13 amino acids. Germline lookup yields CDR1 SQVTM and CDR2 ANQGSEA. The CDR3 loop is CSVDGGRQETQYF. CDR3 DNA sequence: TGCAGCGTTGACGGGGGAAGGCAAGAGACCCAGTACTTC.

The V call is TRBV7-3, the J call TRBJ2-2; D uncertain. Trimming left V 7 bases short and J 2 bases short, with 11 bases between. The CDR3 is 14 amino acids. Germline V gene lookup returns CDR1 SGHTA and CDR2 FQGTGA. CDR3 loop: CASTDSGNTGELFF. The CDR3 nucleotides are TGTGCCAGCACCGACTCTGGAAACACCGGGGAGCTGTTTTTT.

This chain links TRBV7-9 with TRBJ1-5, with unresolved D. Looked up from germline, CDR1 is SEHNR and CDR2 is FQNEAQ (reference sequence). The CDR3 spans 16 residues. Trimming shortened V by 2 bases and J by 7 bases, and 18 bases separated the two germline ends. CDR3 sequence: CASSLLEGLQDQPQHF. The CDR3 DNA sequence: TGTGCCAGCAGCTTATTGGAGGGCCTCCAAGACCAGCCCCAGCATTTT.

The rearrangement joins TRBV10-2 to TRBJ1-2; 9 bases map to TRBD1. The CDR3 length is 15 residues. The germline gives CDR1 WSHSY, CDR2 SAAADI. V lost 0 bases to trimming and J lost 4 bases; unmatched junction nucleotides: 3. The DNA for the CDR3 is TGCGCCAGCAGTGAGTCGACAGGGGGTATCTATGGCTACACCTTC. This encodes CASSESTGGIYGYTF.

The table lists this clonotype with many counts. J is TRBJ1-4 and V is TRBV19; D unclear. Per the germline V gene, CDR1 is LNHDA and CDR2 is SQIVND (reference sequence). The V and J ends lost 3 bases and 5 bases respectively, with 10 bases between them. This CDR3 has 14 amino acids. CDR3: CASSIAPHNEKLFF. DNA of the CDR3: TGTGCCAGTAGTATCGCACCGCACAATGAAAAACTGTTTTTT.